This is a list of T cell receptor beta chains from one sample in a study of blood T cell repertoires in COVID-19. Repertoires were generated with immunoSEQ multiplex PCR, while TCRdb's copy carries only in-frame clones and drops some. The data show around 140,000 clones, about 90% seen once. Sequencing input: peripheral blood. Receptors were obtained from a man in his fifties or sixties who had recovered from COVID-19. The CDR3 runs from the conserved cysteine through the conserved F or W. Each record gives: CDR3 DNA, CDR3 protein, CDR3 length, D gene, J gene, V gene, clone size. The D gene is left open where the match is weak. Rows give clone size only sometimes, using once, few, many, or a class for an expanded clone.

DNA: TGTGCCAGCAGTCACCGGGACAGAGCCTACGAGCAGTACTTC
CDR3: CASSHRDRAYEQYF
length: 14
D: TRBD1
J: TRBJ2-7
V: TRBV7-9
size: -

DNA: TGCAGCGTTGAAGAGCTAGCTCCAGATACGCAGTATTTT
CDR3: CSVEELAPDTQYF
length: 13
D: -
J: TRBJ2-3
V: TRBV29-1
size: -

DNA: TGCGCCAGCAGCCAAGGGACAACGAACACTGAAGCTTTCTTT
CDR3: CASSQGTTNTEAFF
length: 14
D: -
J: TRBJ1-1
V: TRBV4-1
size: once

DNA: TGTGCCAGCAGCACCGGGACTTTTTCGAGCTCTGGAAACACCATATATTTT
CDR3: CASSTGTFSSSGNTIYF
length: 17
D: -
J: TRBJ1-3
V: TRBV5-4
size: -

DNA: TGTGCCAGCAGCCCCCCGACAAGCAGCTCCTACAATGAGCAGTTCTTC
CDR3: CASSPPTSSSYNEQFF
length: 16
D: -
J: TRBJ2-1
V: TRBV21-1
size: -

DNA: TGTGCCAGCAGTTACTCTATGACAGGGTCCAATCAGCCCCAGCATTTT
CDR3: CASSYSMTGSNQPQHF
length: 16
D: TRBD1
J: TRBJ1-5
V: TRBV6-2/TRBV6-3
size: -

DNA: TGTGCCAGCAGCCCTCATGAGGGTGAGAACACTGAAGCTTTCTTT
CDR3: CASSPHEGENTEAFF
length: 15
D: -
J: TRBJ1-1
V: TRBV9
size: once

DNA: TGCGCCAGCAGCCACGGGACAGGGGCCGAGACCCAGTACTTC
CDR3: CASSHGTGAETQYF
length: 14
D: TRBD1
J: TRBJ2-5
V: TRBV4-3
size: -

DNA: TGTGCCAGCAGAACGGTTATAGATGAAGCTTTCTTT
CDR3: CASRTVIDEAFF
length: 12
D: -
J: TRBJ1-1
V: TRBV7-9
size: -

DNA: TGTGCCAGCAGCCCGGGGGGGAGCAATCAGCCCCAGCATTTT
CDR3: CASSPGGSNQPQHF
length: 14
D: -
J: TRBJ1-5
V: TRBV7-9
size: -

DNA: TGTGCCAGCAGCGCCCGGACAGGGCTCTATGGCTACACCTTC
CDR3: CASSARTGLYGYTF
length: 14
D: TRBD1
J: TRBJ1-2
V: TRBV7-2
size: -

DNA: TGTGCCAGCTCAATCGGACAGGTCGATGAAAAACTGTTTTTT
CDR3: CASSIGQVDEKLFF
length: 14
D: TRBD1
J: TRBJ1-4
V: TRBV7-9
size: once

DNA: TGTGCCAGCAGCCAGCGGACAGAAAGCTCTGGGGCCAACGTCCTGACTTTC
CDR3: CASSQRTESSGANVLTF
length: 17
D: -
J: TRBJ2-6
V: TRBV3-1/TRBV3-2
size: -

DNA: TGTGCCAGCAGCTCCCTGGAGGATTCACCCCTCCACTTT
CDR3: CASSSLEDSPLHF
length: 13
D: -
J: TRBJ1-6
V: TRBV7-2
size: -

DNA: TGTGCCAGCAGTTTTCGGCAGGGGCTACCCAACACTGAAGCTTTCTTT
CDR3: CASSFRQGLPNTEAFF
length: 16
D: -
J: TRBJ1-1
V: TRBV27
size: once

DNA: TGCAGCGCCTCGGACAATAGCAATCAGCCCCAGCATTTT
CDR3: CSASDNSNQPQHF
length: 13
D: -
J: TRBJ1-5
V: TRBV29-1
size: once

DNA: TGTGCCAGCAAGCTCAGGGGGGTCGTTGAAAAACTGTTTTTT
CDR3: CASKLRGVVEKLFF
length: 14
D: TRBD1
J: TRBJ1-4
V: TRBV6-5
size: once

DNA: TGTGCCATCAGTGAGTCGGGGCCTCCCGCTGGCTACACCTTC
CDR3: CAISESGPPAGYTF
length: 14
D: -
J: TRBJ1-2
V: TRBV10-3
size: -

DNA: TGTGCCAGTCGGGACAAGAGCTCCTACGAGCAGTACTTC
CDR3: CASRDKSSYEQYF
length: 13
D: -
J: TRBJ2-7
V: TRBV6-5
size: -

DNA: TGTGCCAGCAGCCTAGGGACAGGGACCACTGAAGCTTTCTTT
CDR3: CASSLGTGTTEAFF
length: 14
D: TRBD1
J: TRBJ1-1
V: TRBV3-1/TRBV3-2
size: -

DNA: TGTGCCAGCAGAGACAGGGCCAGTAATGGCTACACCTTC
CDR3: CASRDRASNGYTF
length: 13
D: TRBD1
J: TRBJ1-2
V: TRBV6-5
size: -

DNA: TGTGCCAGCAGTCTATTAGCCTCCAATGAGCAGTTCTTC
CDR3: CASSLLASNEQFF
length: 13
D: -
J: TRBJ2-1
V: TRBV2
size: few

DNA: TGCGCCAGCAGCCAACGGGGGACCGTGGATGGAAACACCATATATTTT
CDR3: CASSQRGTVDGNTIYF
length: 16
D: -
J: TRBJ1-3
V: TRBV4-1
size: -

DNA: TGTGCCAGCAGTTCCCGGAGGGGTTATCAGCCCCAGCATTTT
CDR3: CASSSRRGYQPQHF
length: 14
D: -
J: TRBJ1-5
V: TRBV28
size: -

DNA: TGTGCCAGCTCACCCCCAGGGGTCACGAACACTGAAGCTTTCTTT
CDR3: CASSPPGVTNTEAFF
length: 15
D: -
J: TRBJ1-1
V: TRBV18
size: -

DNA: TGTGCCAGTAGTATCCGGGACAGGGGGTCTGGAAACACCATATATTTT
CDR3: CASSIRDRGSGNTIYF
length: 16
D: TRBD1
J: TRBJ1-3
V: TRBV19
size: -

DNA: TGTGCCAGCAGCTCCGGACTAGCGGCAGAGACCCAGTACTTC
CDR3: CASSSGLAAETQYF
length: 14
D: TRBD2
J: TRBJ2-5
V: TRBV7-2
size: -

DNA: TGTGCCAGCAGGATGGACAGGGCACGCCCAGATACGCAGTATTTT
CDR3: CASRMDRARPDTQYF
length: 15
D: TRBD1
J: TRBJ2-3
V: TRBV6-5
size: -

DNA: TGTGCCAGTAGTGGGACAGGGGGTAGTCAGCCCCAGCATTTT
CDR3: CASSGTGGSQPQHF
length: 14
D: TRBD1
J: TRBJ1-5
V: TRBV19
size: -

DNA: TGTGCCAGCAGTTCTTATGGCGGGCAGGGGTACGAGCAGTACTTC
CDR3: CASSSYGGQGYEQYF
length: 15
D: -
J: TRBJ2-7
V: TRBV6-2/TRBV6-3
size: -

DNA: TGCGCCAGCAGCCAAGGGACAGGGAAAAGCACCGGGGAGCTGTTTTTT
CDR3: CASSQGTGKSTGELFF
length: 16
D: TRBD1
J: TRBJ2-2
V: TRBV4-3
size: -

DNA: TGTGCTGGAGGGGGCGCCGACTATGGCTACACCTTC
CDR3: CAGGGADYGYTF
length: 12
D: TRBD1
J: TRBJ1-2
V: TRBV10-3
size: once

DNA: TGTGCCAGCAGCTTGGCGTCAGGGCCGCGAAACACCATATATTTT
CDR3: CASSLASGPRNTIYF
length: 15
D: -
J: TRBJ1-3
V: TRBV5-6
size: -

DNA: TGTGCCAGCAGCCAAGATGTCAGGGGGGAAAAACTGTTTTTT
CDR3: CASSQDVRGEKLFF
length: 14
D: TRBD1
J: TRBJ1-4
V: TRBV14
size: -

DNA: TGTGCCAGCACCGCAATAGGTGGAGAGGGAAGATCCTACGAGCAGTACTTC
CDR3: CASTAIGGEGRSYEQYF
length: 17
D: -
J: TRBJ2-7
V: TRBV7-9
size: -

DNA: TGTGCCAGCAGCCCTAGGACAGGCAATGAGCAGTTCTTC
CDR3: CASSPRTGNEQFF
length: 13
D: TRBD1
J: TRBJ2-1
V: TRBV7-3
size: -

DNA: TGTGCCAGCAGCGTAAGGTCCGGGGAAGTGGAGACCCAGTACTTC
CDR3: CASSVRSGEVETQYF
length: 15
D: -
J: TRBJ2-5
V: TRBV9
size: -

DNA: TGCGCCAGCAGCAGGACTAGCGGGGCTGTTAATGAGCAGTTCTTC
CDR3: CASSRTSGAVNEQFF
length: 15
D: TRBD2
J: TRBJ2-1
V: TRBV5-1
size: -

DNA: TGTGCCAGCAGCTCTTCCGCGAGCTCTGGAAACACCATATATTTT
CDR3: CASSSSASSGNTIYF
length: 15
D: -
J: TRBJ1-3
V: TRBV9
size: -

DNA: TGTGCCAGCAGTGCCCCGGGTCACTATGGCTACACCTTC
CDR3: CASSAPGHYGYTF
length: 13
D: -
J: TRBJ1-2
V: TRBV12-3/TRBV12-4
size: -

DNA: TGTGCCAGTAGTATGGGGACAGGGGGAACTGAAGCTTTCTTT
CDR3: CASSMGTGGTEAFF
length: 14
D: TRBD1
J: TRBJ1-1
V: TRBV19
size: -

DNA: TGCGCCAGCACCCAGGGAGGCGGGGAGCAGTACTTC
CDR3: CASTQGGGEQYF
length: 12
D: -
J: TRBJ2-7
V: TRBV5-1
size: -

DNA: TGTGCCAGCAGCCGCGGGAACGAGCAGTACTTC
CDR3: CASSRGNEQYF
length: 11
D: -
J: TRBJ2-7
V: TRBV7-2
size: few

DNA: TGTGCCTGGATCGGGGGGGGGCGGAGCACAGATACGCAGTATTTT
CDR3: CAWIGGGRSTDTQYF
length: 15
D: TRBD2
J: TRBJ2-3
V: TRBV30
size: once

DNA: TGTGCCAGCAGCCCATCGGGGACAGGGCCCAACACCGGGGAGCTGTTTTTT
CDR3: CASSPSGTGPNTGELFF
length: 17
D: TRBD1
J: TRBJ2-2
V: TRBV7-9
size: -